The 21 T cell receptor beta chains in this list originate from one sample, sequenced in a study of PD-L1 blockade in urothelial cancer (dated by TCRdb to the late 2010s). Library method: the immunoSEQ multiplex PCR assay. TCRdb carries this immuneACCESS record with in-frame sequences only. Its versions omit some clonotypes, under half of them owing to an unresolved V gene in the studies checked, with the rest unexplained. This sample holds around 66,000 clones; over 75% were observed only once. 1.6% of the sample belongs to the ten largest clones. Per the publication, the time point label means: pretreatment peripheral blood. The sequences come from PBMCs, collected around atezolizumab (anti-PD-L1) treatment. These receptors all come from a man aged 70 or older with urothelial cancer.

The chain has TRBV6-5 and TRBJ1-2; D not certain. The CDR3 loop spans 14 amino acids. V dropped 4 bases and J dropped 0 bases, with 9 bases sitting between them. Germline V gene data show CDR1 as MNHEY and CDR2 as SVGAGI. CDR3 sequence (DNA): TGTGCCAGCAGTTCAACTCCCGCTAACTATGGCTACACCTTC. It yields the protein CASSSTPANYGYTF.

The chain combines TRBV15 with TRBJ1-3; 8 bases are a match to TRBD1. The CDR3 is 16 residues long. Germline CDR1 is LNHNV and CDR2 is YYDKDF (reference sequence). V lost 0 bases to trimming and J lost 0 bases; unmatched junction nucleotides: 1. Written as DNA, the CDR3 is TGTGCCACCAGCAGAGAGGGGACAGGCTCTGGAAACACCATATATTTT. It codes for CATSREGTGSGNTIYF.

The rearrangement links TRBV5-4 to TRBJ2-2, with D unclear. There are 15 residues in the CDR3. With 2 bases removed from V and 0 bases from J, the gap between germline ends came to 8 bases. Germline-derived CDR1 and CDR2 are SGHNT and YYREEE (reference sequence). The CDR3, as DNA: TGTGCCAGCAGCTTCGGTAGCCCGAACACCGGGGAGCTGTTTTTT. Protein product: CASSFGSPNTGELFF.

The rearrangement links TRBV7-8 to TRBJ1-4; 9 bases agree with TRBD1. V shed 3 bases and J 8 bases; nucleotides not matched to a gene: 4. Germline lookup yields CDR1 SGHVS and CDR2 FQNEAQ. This CDR3 comprises 14 residues. CDR3 DNA: TGTGCCAGCAGCTTGGCACAGGGGGCCGAAAAACTGTTTTTT. It translates to CASSLAQGAEKLFF. The entire variable domain, with the rest obtained from reference TRBV7-8 and TRBJ1-4, is as follows: GAGVSQSPRYKVAKRGQDVALRCDPISGHVSLFWYQQALGQGPEFLTYFQNEAQLDKSGLPSDRFFAERPEGSVSTLKIQRTQQEDSAVYLCASSLAQGAEKLFFGSGTQLSVL.

This chain uses TRBV29-1 with TRBJ1-2; 11 bases align to TRBD1. The germline CDR1 and CDR2 sequences are SQVTM and ANQGSEA. This CDR3 comprises 14 residues. Losses at the gene ends were 5 bases for V and 8 bases for J; bases not matched to a gene: 10. The DNA for the CDR3 is TGCAGCGTTAGTCCCGGGACAGGGGGTACCGGCTACACCTTC. This codes for CSVSPGTGGTGYTF.

The rearrangement uses TRBV9 and TRBJ2-3; 7 bases are a match to TRBD2. CDR1 is SGDLS and CDR2 is YYNGEE in the germline V gene. Losses at the gene ends were 4 bases for V and 4 bases for J; bases not matched to a gene: 9. There are 15 residues in the CDR3. The DNA of the CDR3 is TGTGCCAGCAGCTTCCGGGACTACACATCAGATACGCAGTATTTT. Translated: CASSFRDYTSDTQYF. The complete variable domain, with remaining parts taken from reference TRBV9 and TRBJ2-3, reads DSGVTQTPKHLITATGQRVTLRCSPRSGDLSVYWYQQSLDQGLQFLIQYYNGEERAKGNILERFSAQQFPDLHSELNLSSLELGDSALYFCASSFRDYTSDTQYFGPGTRLTVL.

V gene TRBV5-1 combines with J gene TRBJ1-5; tentatively, D is TRBD1 (5 bases). Trimming cost V 0 bases and J 4 bases, with 11 bases left between them. Germline lookup yields CDR1 SGHRS and CDR2 YFSETQ. CDR3 length: 15 residues. The CDR3 nucleotides read TGCGCCAGCAGCTTGGGGGGACTCTCGAATCAGCCCCAGCATTTT. Residues: CASSLGGLSNQPQHF.

The gene calls are TRBV2 and TRBJ2-5; D unclear. CDR1 and CDR2 (germline): SNHLY, FYNNEI. Trimming took off 5 bases at V and 0 bases at J, with 10 bases between the two ends. This CDR3 is built from 14 residues. In DNA, the CDR3 is TGTGCCAGCAGTCGTCGACTGGACCAAGAGACCCAGTACTTC. Encoded protein: CASSRRLDQETQYF.

This chain links TRBV6-1 with TRBJ1-3, with a tentative D call TRBD1 (6 bases). The CDR3 contains 12 residues. V was cut by 11 bases and J by 1 base, with 9 bases left in between. Germline assignment: CDR1 MNHNS and CDR2 SASEGT. The CDR3 DNA reads TGTGCCGCCAGGGGTTCTGGAAACACCATATATTTT. Its protein is CAARGSGNTIYF.

V is TRBV18 and J is TRBJ1-4; TRBD1 is a possible D gene (5 bases). V lost 6 bases and J 5 bases, leaving 16 bases between the germline ends. This CDR3 comprises 15 residues. The germline gives CDR1 KGHSH, CDR2 LQKENI. The CDR3 region has the DNA TGTGCCAGCTCTCTCCCGGGACTGGTAAATGAAAAACTGTTTTTT. Residues: CASSLPGLVNEKLFF. Together with reference TRBV18 and TRBJ1-4, the CDR3 gives the full variable domain: NAGVMQNPRHLVRRRGQEARLRCSPMKGHSHVYWYRQLPEEGLKFMVYLQKENIIDESGMPKERFSAEFPKEGPSILRIQQVVRGDSAAYFCASSLPGLVNEKLFFGSGTQLSVL.

This clone occurred once. The chain recombines TRBV4-1 with TRBJ2-3, with 13 bases that match TRBD2. The length of the CDR3 is 19 residues. V shed 4 bases, J shed 0 bases, and the junction held 10 bases outside the gene matches. Germline CDR1 is MGHRA and CDR2 is YSYEKL. The CDR3, as DNA: TGCGCCAGCAGCCGAACCTGGGGGACTAGCGGGGCTAGCACAGATACGCAGTATTTT. As protein: CASSRTWGTSGASTDTQYF.

The chain combines TRBV2 with TRBJ2-2; 11 bases fit TRBD2. CDR3 size: 15 residues. CDR1 and CDR2 from the germline V gene are SNHLY and FYNNEI. The trim removed 7 bases at V and 1 base at J, leaving 2 bases unmatched. Here the CDR3 reads CASNLAGGNTGELFF. Written as DNA, the CDR3 is TGTGCCAGCAATCTAGCGGGAGGGAACACCGGGGAGCTGTTTTTT.

The chain is built from TRBV19 and TRBJ2-1; the D gene is possibly TRBD2 (5 bases). Germline assignment: CDR1 LNHDA and CDR2 SQIVND (reference sequence). This CDR3 is 15 amino acids long. Trimming pared 3 bases from V and 7 bases from J, leaving 16 bases between. Here the CDR3 DNA reads TGTGCCAGTAGTATCGCCGGAGACGAGGGAAATGAGCAGTTCTTC. Translating gives CASSIAGDEGNEQFF.

The chain combines TRBV2 with TRBJ2-3; D is possibly TRBD1 (6 bases). The CDR3 sequence is 14 residues long. The V end lost 5 bases, the J end lost 1 base, and 10 bases lay between the germline ends. Germline CDR1 and CDR2: SNHLY and FYNNEI. CDR3 protein: CASSTRQGTDTQYF. DNA for the CDR3: TGTGCCAGCAGTACCCGACAGGGCACAGATACGCAGTATTTT.

Points on this clone: Other DNA sequences in the same sample also yield this CDR3. The V and J genes are TRBV4-2 and TRBJ2-1; 10 bases line up with TRBD2. Per the germline V gene, CDR1 is LGHNA and CDR2 is YNFKEQ. The CDR3 totals 16 residues. After removal of 2 bases from V and 1 base from J, the junction contained 2 bases not matched to a gene. For the CDR3, the DNA is TGTGCCAGCAGCCAAAGGACTAGCGGTTCCTACAATGAGCAGTTCTTC. As protein: CASSQRTSGSYNEQFF.

The chain uses TRBV27 and TRBJ1-1; D uncertain. The CDR3 extends over 11 amino acids. Germline CDR1 is MNHEY and CDR2 is SMNVEV (reference sequence). V was trimmed by 8 bases and J by 1 base, leaving 5 bases between them. The CDR3 reads CASYRNTEAFF. DNA for the CDR3: TGTGCCAGCTATCGGAACACTGAAGCTTTCTTT.

This chain links TRBV6-6 with TRBJ2-7; D is perhaps TRBD2 (6 bases). This CDR3 is built from 13 residues. The V gene's germline CDR1 is MNHNY and CDR2 SVGAGI (reference sequence). The V end lost 7 bases, the J end lost 4 bases, and 14 bases lay between the germline ends. CDR3 nucleotides: TGTGCCAGCAAGGAGGGAGAGGAATACGAGCAGTACTTC. Residues: CASKEGEEYEQYF.

The V gene is TRBV19, the J gene TRBJ2-1, with 7 bases matching TRBD2. Looked up from germline, CDR1 is LNHDA and CDR2 is SQIVND (reference sequence). Trimming at V came to 7 bases and at J to 3 bases, leaving 3 bases not matched to a gene. The CDR3 has 13 amino acids. The CDR3 DNA follows: TGTGCCAGTAAAGGGACTAACTACAATGAGCAGTTCTTC. It codes for CASKGTNYNEQFF.

The J gene is TRBJ2-3, the V gene TRBV7-2, with a weak D call TRBD2 (5 bases). The CDR3 totals 15 residues. V shed 1 base and J shed 0 bases, with 8 bases lying between them. Germline V gene data show CDR1 as SGHTA and CDR2 as FQGNSA. This chain's CDR3 is CASSLVVASTDTQYF. In DNA, the CDR3 is TGTGCCAGCAGCTTAGTCGTAGCGAGCACAGATACGCAGTATTTT.

The chain joins TRBV4-3 to TRBJ1-2, with D possibly being TRBD1 (5 bases). The CDR3 runs to 16 residues. Germline V gives CDR1 LGHNA, CDR2 YSLEER. V lost 0 bases and J lost 5, with 16 bases in between. The CDR3 DNA reads TGCGCCAGCAGCCAAGACAGGAGGGCAGGGATTTATGGCTACACCTTC. It specifies CASSQDRRAGIYGYTF.

This sequence joins TRBV9 and TRBJ2-1; TRBD2 matches 8 bases. In germline, CDR1 is SGDLS, CDR2 YYNGEE. The V and J ends lost 0 bases and 0 bases, in that order; junction bases with no gene match: 11. The CDR3 runs to 19 residues. The CDR3 DNA reads TGTGCCAGCAGCGTAGAAGGGGAGGCTAGCGGGTCCTCCTACAATGAGCAGTTCTTC. Its translation is CASSVEGEASGSSYNEQFF. The full variable domain, completed using reference TRBV9 and TRBJ2-1, is DSGVTQTPKHLITATGQRVTLRCSPRSGDLSVYWYQQSLDQGLQFLIQYYNGEERAKGNILERFSAQQFPDLHSELNLSSLELGDSALYFCASSVEGEASGSSYNEQFFGPGTRLTVL.